A selection of T cell receptor beta chains follows, all from one sample in a study of shared clonotypes between healthy human individuals. TCRdb's table, derived via immunoSEQ multiplex PCR, lists solely in-frame clones and lacks some. Among 980,000 or so clones, 76% were seen once, and the ten largest hold about 1.5%. Material: memory CD4+ T cells sorted from blood. These receptors originate from a man aged 18 to 35 in good health. Both conserved end residues are part of each CDR3. D genes are given only for firm matches. Clone size is shown for a subset of rows, as once, few, many or a class of expanded clone.

v_gene,len,d_gene,j_gene,abundance,CDR3aa,CDR3nt
TRBV10-3,15,-,TRBJ1-6,-,CAITPGTSDNSPLHF,TGTGCCATCACCCCAGGGACGTCGGATAATTCACCCCTCCACTTT
TRBV2,15,TRBD2,TRBJ2-7,once,CASSDVGRVSYEQYF,TGTGCCAGCAGTGACGTAGGGAGGGTTTCCTACGAGCAGTACTTC
TRBV5-1,15,TRBD2,TRBJ2-3,-,CASSLAGLGTDTQYF,TGCGCCAGCAGCCTAGCGGGACTGGGCACAGATACGCAGTATTTT
TRBV5-4,14,-,TRBJ2-7,-,CASSSPPPLGEQYF,TGTGCCAGCAGCTCTCCCCCTCCGCTTGGGGAGCAGTACTTC
TRBV5-5,12,-,TRBJ1-1,few,CASSLSLAEAFF,TGTGCCAGCAGCTTGTCCCTCGCTGAAGCTTTCTTT
TRBV4-2,15,-,TRBJ2-1,few,CASSQEDTSYNEQFF,TGTGCCAGCAGCCAAGAGGACACCTCCTACAATGAGCAGTTCTTC
TRBV18,15,-,TRBJ2-6,once,CASSPVESGANVLTF,TGTGCCAGCTCACCTGTAGAGTCCGGGGCCAACGTCCTGACTTTC
TRBV7-6,13,TRBD2,TRBJ2-5,-,CASSPRTSGAANF,TGTGCCAGCAGCCCCCGAACTAGCGGGGCCGCGAACTTC
TRBV5-1,14,TRBD1,TRBJ2-4,few,CASSFGQAKNIQYF,TGCGCCAGCAGCTTCGGACAGGCGAAAAACATTCAGTACTTC
TRBV5-1,12,-,TRBJ2-1,-,CASSLWGNEQFF,TGCGCCAGCAGCTTGTGGGGAAATGAGCAGTTCTTC
TRBV6-6,11,-,TRBJ1-1,-,CASSYGGKAFF,TGTGCCAGCAGTTACGGGGGTAAAGCTTTCTTT
TRBV11-1,12,-,TRBJ1-4,-,CASSLTAEKLFF,TGTGCCAGCAGCTTGACAGCCGAAAAACTGTTTTTT
TRBV21-1,13,-,TRBJ2-7,-,CASSTPQRNEQYF,TGTGCCAGCAGCACCCCGCAGAGGAACGAGCAGTACTTC
TRBV7-2,16,TRBD2,TRBJ2-7,-,CASSLGKAGGMGEQYF,TGTGCCAGCAGCTTAGGAAAAGCGGGAGGGATGGGCGAGCAGTACTTC
TRBV5-1,15,-,TRBJ1-6,-,CASSLDTPGISPLHF,TGCGCCAGCAGCTTGGATACCCCCGGAATTAGCCCCCTCCACTTT
TRBV18,13,-,TRBJ2-3,-,CASSPQNRDTQYF,TGTGCCAGCTCACCCCAGAACAGGGATACGCAGTATTTT
TRBV27,17,-,TRBJ1-1,few,CASSFFGEGQKNTEAFF,TGTGCCAGCAGTTTTTTCGGGGAAGGACAGAAGAACACTGAAGCTTTCTTT
TRBV30,14,-,TRBJ2-7,once,CAWSSLRESYEQYF,TGTGCCTGGAGTTCGCTACGTGAGAGCTACGAGCAGTACTTC
TRBV10-3,15,TRBD1,TRBJ1-6,-,CAISVGQGAGSPLHF,TGTGCCATCAGTGTTGGACAGGGGGCTGGTTCACCCCTCCACTTT
TRBV2,12,-,TRBJ1-1,-,CASTTLNTEAFF,TGTGCCAGCACTACACTGAACACTGAAGCTTTCTTT
TRBV9,13,-,TRBJ2-5,-,CASSGTQAETQYF,TGTGCCAGCAGCGGGACCCAAGCGGAGACCCAGTACTTC
TRBV29-1,12,-,TRBJ1-2,-,CSVEPDRYGYTF,TGCAGCGTCGAGCCGGATCGCTATGGCTACACCTTC
TRBV10-3,10,-,TRBJ2-7,-,CAPQLHEQYF,TGTGCCCCCCAGTTGCACGAGCAGTACTTC
TRBV7-2,15,TRBD1,TRBJ2-7,-,CASSLVGTAAYEQYF,TGTGCCAGCAGCTTAGTCGGGACAGCAGCCTACGAGCAGTACTTC
TRBV18,16,-,TRBJ2-3,-,CASSHGQRYGTDTQYF,TGTGCCAGCTCCCATGGACAAAGATATGGCACAGATACGCAGTATTTT
TRBV7-2,15,TRBD1,TRBJ2-1,-,CASSMDRAAYNEQFF,TGTGCCAGCAGCATGGACAGGGCCGCCTACAATGAGCAGTTCTTC
TRBV2,13,TRBD1,TRBJ1-2,-,CASNRDSDYGYTF,TGTGCCAGTAACCGGGACAGCGACTATGGCTACACCTTC
TRBV30,14,TRBD1,TRBJ1-5,-,CAWSVDRVGQPQHF,TGTGCCTGGAGTGTTGACAGGGTTGGCCAGCCCCAGCATTTT
TRBV27,16,TRBD1,TRBJ2-5,-,CASSLTDGTGRETQYF,TGTGCCAGCAGTCTCACCGACGGGACAGGGAGAGAGACCCAGTACTTC
TRBV5-6,13,-,TRBJ2-1,-,CASSLDYFSEQFF,TGTGCCAGCAGCTTGGACTACTTCTCCGAGCAGTTCTTC
TRBV5-6,16,-,TRBJ1-6,-,CASSQTGTGDGSPLHF,TGTGCCAGCAGCCAAACCGGGACCGGGGACGGCTCACCCCTCCACTTT
TRBV5-1,12,-,TRBJ1-3,few,CASSDTGNTIYF,TGCGCCAGCAGCGATACAGGAAACACCATATATTTT
TRBV29-1,13,TRBD1,TRBJ2-4,-,CSVGSEGANIQYF,TGCAGCGTTGGGAGCGAGGGGGCAAACATTCAGTACTTC
TRBV7-8,14,-,TRBJ1-5,-,CASSLEQANQPQHF,TGTGCCAGCAGCTTAGAACAGGCGAATCAGCCCCAGCATTTT
TRBV21-1,14,-,TRBJ1-5,-,CASSPGGHNQPQHF,TGTGCCAGCAGCCCAGGAGGTCACAATCAGCCCCAGCATTTT
TRBV4-1,14,-,TRBJ2-7,-,CASSRTLPPYEQYF,TGCGCCAGCAGCCGAACCCTGCCGCCCTACGAGCAGTACTTC
TRBV9,12,-,TRBJ1-2,-,CASSVASGGYTF,TGTGCCAGCAGCGTAGCGTCAGGTGGCTACACCTTC
TRBV6-6,15,-,TRBJ2-7,few,CARTKQTGSAYEQYF,TGTGCCAGGACGAAGCAAACAGGGTCAGCCTACGAGCAGTACTTC
TRBV2,13,TRBD1,TRBJ2-2,-,CASSPDRAGELFF,TGTGCCAGCAGCCCGGACAGGGCCGGGGAGCTGTTTTTT
TRBV7-9,14,-,TRBJ1-6,-,CASSVTRVNSPLHF,TGTGCCAGCAGCGTTACAAGAGTTAATTCACCCCTCCACTTT